This T cell receptor (beta chain) was observed in a study of T cell responses to AZD1222 COVID-19 vaccine. Notes on the study in general: Among spike-specific TCRs, nearly half reportedly target unmutated variant regions.

V lost 6 bases, J lost 0 bases, and 17 bases lay in between. The CDR3 contains 16 residues. CDR1 and CDR2 from the germline V gene are MDHEN and SYDVKM. This clone was picked up a small number of times. Its antigen is not known. Assay: immunoSEQ multiplex PCR; the TCRdb copy retains only in-frame clones and omits some. The sample has fewer than 100,000 clones; about 85% are singletons. The sequence derives from an adult in good health. Sequencing was performed on peripheral blood, taken on day 0 of AZD1222 vaccination. J is TRBJ1-1 and V is TRBV28; D is possibly TRBD1 (6 bases). CDR3 sequence: CASSPPPGQLNTEAFF. The CDR3, as DNA: TGTGCCAGCAGCCCTCCCCCCGGACAGCTGAACACTGAAGCTTTCTTT.